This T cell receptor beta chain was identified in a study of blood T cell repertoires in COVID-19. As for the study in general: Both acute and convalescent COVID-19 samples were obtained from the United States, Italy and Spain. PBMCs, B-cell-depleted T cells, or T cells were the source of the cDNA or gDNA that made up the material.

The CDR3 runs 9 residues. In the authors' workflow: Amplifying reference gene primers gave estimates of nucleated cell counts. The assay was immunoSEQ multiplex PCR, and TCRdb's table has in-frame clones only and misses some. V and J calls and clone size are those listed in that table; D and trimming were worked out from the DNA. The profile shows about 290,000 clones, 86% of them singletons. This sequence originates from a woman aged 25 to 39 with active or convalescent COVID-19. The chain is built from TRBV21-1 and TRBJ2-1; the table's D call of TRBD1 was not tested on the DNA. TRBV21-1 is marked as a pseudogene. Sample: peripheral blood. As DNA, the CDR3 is TGTGCGGCCGACAATGAGCAGTTCTTC. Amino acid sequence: CAADNEQFF.